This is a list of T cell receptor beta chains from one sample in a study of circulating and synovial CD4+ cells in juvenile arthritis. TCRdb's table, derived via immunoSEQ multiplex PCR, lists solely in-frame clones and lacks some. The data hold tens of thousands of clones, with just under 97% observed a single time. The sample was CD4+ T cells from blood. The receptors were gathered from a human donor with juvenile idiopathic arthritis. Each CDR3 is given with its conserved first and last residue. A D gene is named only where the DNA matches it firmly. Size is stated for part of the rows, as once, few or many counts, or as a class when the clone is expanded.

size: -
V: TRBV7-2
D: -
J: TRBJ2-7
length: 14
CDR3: CASSFRQGSYEQYF
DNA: TGTGCCAGCAGCTTTAGGCAGGGCTCCTACGAGCAGTACTTC

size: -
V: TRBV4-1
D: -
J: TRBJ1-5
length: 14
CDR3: CASSRQGLGQPQHF
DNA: TGCGCCAGCAGCCGCCAGGGGTTAGGTCAGCCCCAGCATTTT

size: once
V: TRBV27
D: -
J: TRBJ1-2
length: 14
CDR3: CASSWQGLGYGYTF
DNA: TGTGCCAGCAGTTGGCAGGGGTTAGGGTATGGCTACACCTTC

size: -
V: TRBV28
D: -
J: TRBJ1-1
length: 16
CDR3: CASSSPPLTGGPEAFF
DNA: TGTGCCAGCAGTTCCCCACCCCTGACGGGGGGGCCTGAAGCTTTCTTT

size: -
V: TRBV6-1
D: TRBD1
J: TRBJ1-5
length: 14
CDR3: CASIRGQGTQPQHF
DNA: TGTGCCAGCATCCGAGGACAGGGAACTCAGCCCCAGCATTTT

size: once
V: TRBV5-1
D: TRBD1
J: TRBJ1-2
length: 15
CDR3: CASRQHTGDNYGYTF
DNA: TGCGCCAGCAGGCAACATACAGGGGATAACTATGGCTACACCTTC

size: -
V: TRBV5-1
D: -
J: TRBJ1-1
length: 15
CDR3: CASSLGGGWDTEAFF
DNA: TGCGCCAGCAGCTTGGGGGGAGGGTGGGACACTGAAGCTTTCTTT

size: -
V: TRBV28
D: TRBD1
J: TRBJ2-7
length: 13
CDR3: CASLRTGTGEQYF
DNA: TGTGCCAGCCTTCGGACAGGGACGGGGGAGCAGTACTTC

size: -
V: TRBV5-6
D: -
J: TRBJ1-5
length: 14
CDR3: CASSSRRGNQPQHF
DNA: TGTGCCAGCAGCTCCCGGCGGGGCAATCAGCCCCAGCATTTT

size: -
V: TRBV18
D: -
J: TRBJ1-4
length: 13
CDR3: CASSPRGLEKLFF
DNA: TGTGCCAGCTCGCCACGGGGACTTGAAAAACTGTTTTTT

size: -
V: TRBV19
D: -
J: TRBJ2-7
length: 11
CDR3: CASSTQYEQYF
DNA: TGTGCCAGTAGTACCCAATACGAGCAGTACTTC

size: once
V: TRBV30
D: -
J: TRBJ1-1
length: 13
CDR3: CAWSGTAYTEAFF
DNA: TGTGCCTGGAGTGGGACAGCCTACACTGAAGCTTTCTTT

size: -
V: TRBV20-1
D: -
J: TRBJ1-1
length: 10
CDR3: CSAQTSEAFF
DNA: TGCAGTGCTCAGACAAGTGAAGCTTTCTTT

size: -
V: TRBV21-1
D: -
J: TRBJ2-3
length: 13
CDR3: CASSKGGGGGQYF
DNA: TGTGCCAGCAGCAAAGGGGGGGGCGGAGGACAGTATTTT

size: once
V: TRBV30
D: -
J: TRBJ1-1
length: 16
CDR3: CAWSVSWAPTYTEAFF
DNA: TGTGCCTGGAGTGTAAGTTGGGCCCCAACTTATACTGAAGCTTTCTTT

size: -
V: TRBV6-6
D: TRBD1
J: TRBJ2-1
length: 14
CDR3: CASSYWGQGDEQFF
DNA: TGTGCCAGCAGTTACTGGGGACAGGGGGACGAGCAGTTCTTC

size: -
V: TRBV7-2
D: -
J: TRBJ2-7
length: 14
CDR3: CASSLSPGTDEQYF
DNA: TGTGCCAGCAGCTTGAGTCCGGGTACGGACGAGCAGTACTTC

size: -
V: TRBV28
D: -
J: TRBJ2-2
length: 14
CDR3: CASSTFQSPGELFF
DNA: TGTGCCAGCAGTACCTTCCAGTCTCCCGGGGAGCTGTTTTTT

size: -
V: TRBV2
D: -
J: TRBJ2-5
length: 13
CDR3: CASSANYPETQYF
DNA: TGTGCCAGCAGTGCTAACTACCCGGAGACCCAGTACTTC

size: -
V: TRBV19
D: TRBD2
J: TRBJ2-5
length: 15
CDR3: CASSWTSGGQETQYF
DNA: TGTGCCAGTAGTTGGACTAGCGGGGGCCAAGAGACCCAGTACTTC

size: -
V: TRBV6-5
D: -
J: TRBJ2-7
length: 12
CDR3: CASKSLPGEQYF
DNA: TGTGCCAGCAAGTCCCTTCCCGGCGAGCAGTACTTC

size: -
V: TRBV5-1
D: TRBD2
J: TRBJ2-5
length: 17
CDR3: CASSLAGTSALQETQYF
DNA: TGCGCCAGCAGCTTGGCCGGGACTAGCGCCCTCCAAGAGACCCAGTACTTC

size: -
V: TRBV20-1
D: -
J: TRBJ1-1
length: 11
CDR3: CSANGGTEAFF
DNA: TGCAGTGCTAACGGTGGCACTGAAGCTTTCTTT

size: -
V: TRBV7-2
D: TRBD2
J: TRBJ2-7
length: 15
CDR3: CASSLVGTSGSEQYF
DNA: TGTGCCAGCAGCTTAGTAGGGACTAGCGGGAGCGAGCAGTACTTC

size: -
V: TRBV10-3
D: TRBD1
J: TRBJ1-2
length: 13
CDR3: CAISEGQGYGYTF
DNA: TGTGCCATCAGTGAGGGACAGGGGTATGGCTACACCTTC

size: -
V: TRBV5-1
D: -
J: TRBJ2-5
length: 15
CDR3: CASTIGGGLQETQYF
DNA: TGCGCCAGCACCATAGGGGGGGGACTCCAAGAGACCCAGTACTTC

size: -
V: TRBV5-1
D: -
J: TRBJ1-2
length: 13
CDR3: CASSFGEARSYTF
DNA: TGCGCCAGCAGCTTTGGGGAGGCCCGAAGCTACACCTTC

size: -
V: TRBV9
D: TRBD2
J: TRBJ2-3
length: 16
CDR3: CASSAGTSGGTDTQYF
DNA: TGTGCCAGCAGCGCCGGGACTAGCGGGGGCACAGATACGCAGTATTTT

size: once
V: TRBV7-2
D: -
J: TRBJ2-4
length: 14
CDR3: CASSLQGGRNIQYF
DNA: TGTGCCAGCAGCCTCCAGGGGGGAAGGAACATTCAGTACTTC

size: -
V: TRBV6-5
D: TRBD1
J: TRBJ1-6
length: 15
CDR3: CASSSSGQANSPLHF
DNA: TGTGCCAGCAGCTCCTCGGGACAGGCAAATTCACCCCTCCACTTT

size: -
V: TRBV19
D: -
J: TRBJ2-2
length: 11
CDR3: CASTRTGELFF
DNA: TGTGCCAGTACCCGGACCGGGGAGCTGTTTTTT

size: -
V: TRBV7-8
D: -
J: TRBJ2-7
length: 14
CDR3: CASSSDRPHYEQYF
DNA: TGTGCCAGCAGCTCTGACAGGCCCCACTACGAGCAGTACTTC

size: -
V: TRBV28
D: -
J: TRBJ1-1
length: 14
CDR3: CASIRGRQGPEAFF
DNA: TGTGCCAGCATTAGGGGTCGGCAGGGCCCTGAAGCTTTCTTT

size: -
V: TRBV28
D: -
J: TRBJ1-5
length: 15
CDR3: CASSPPAPGNQPQHF
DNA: TGTGCCAGCAGTCCCCCGGCCCCCGGGAATCAGCCCCAGCATTTT

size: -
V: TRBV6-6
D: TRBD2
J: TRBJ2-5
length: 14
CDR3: CASSQTSGQETQYF
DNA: TGTGCCAGCAGTCAGACTAGCGGCCAAGAGACCCAGTACTTC

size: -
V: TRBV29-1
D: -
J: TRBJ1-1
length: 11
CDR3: CSVGGLTEAFF
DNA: TGCAGCGTTGGCGGTCTCACTGAAGCTTTCTTT

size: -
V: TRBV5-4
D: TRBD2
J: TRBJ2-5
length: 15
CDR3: CASSVGGRTIETQYF
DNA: TGTGCCAGCAGCGTGGGAGGGAGGACAATAGAGACCCAGTACTTC

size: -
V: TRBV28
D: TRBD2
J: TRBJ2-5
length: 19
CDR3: CASSPVSGREILIQETQYF
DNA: TGTGCCAGCAGCCCTGTCAGCGGGAGGGAAATATTGATCCAAGAGACCCAGTACTTC

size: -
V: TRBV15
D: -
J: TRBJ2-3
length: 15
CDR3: CATSRAGTSTDTQYF
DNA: TGTGCCACCAGCAGAGCTGGGACTAGCACAGATACGCAGTATTTT